The next 29 T cell receptor beta chains were all read from a single sample in a study of blood T cell repertoires in COVID-19. Sequencing used immunoSEQ multiplex PCR; TCRdb keeps in-frame clones, though not all of them. The sample shows tens of thousands of clones, roughly nine tenths of them seen only once. Sample: peripheral blood. The source of these receptors is a woman aged 45-65 years with active COVID-19.

The chain links TRBV7-9 to TRBJ1-6; maybe TRBD1 (5 bases). Germline CDR1 SEHNR, CDR2 FQNEAQ (reference sequence). This CDR3 has 14 amino acids. With 1 base removed from V and 14 bases from J, the gap between germline ends came to 15 bases. This CDR3 is CASSLEVRLGALHF. The DNA for the CDR3 is TGTGCCAGCAGCTTAGAGGTCAGACTAGGGGCCCTCCACTTT.

The V call is TRBV2, the J call TRBJ1-6; 12 bases match TRBD1. This CDR3 has 15 residues. Germline V gene lookup returns CDR1 SNHLY and CDR2 FYNNEI. The ends lost 6 bases at V and 7 bases at J; junction bases unmatched: 4. The CDR3 DNA follows: TGTGCCAGCAGGGGACAGGGGGCGGAAAATTCACCCCTCCACTTT. Encoded protein: CASRGQGAENSPLHF.

This chain joins TRBV3-1 (or the pseudogene TRBV3-2) and TRBJ2-7; 8 nucleotides agree with TRBD1. Germline CDR1 LGHDT, CDR2 YNNKEL (reference sequence). V dropped 5 bases and J dropped 5; count of bases not matched to a gene: 11. CDR3 length: 15 amino acids. CDR3 residues: CASSARRQGPDEQYF. CDR3 DNA sequence: TGTGCCAGCAGCGCCAGAAGACAGGGGCCTGACGAGCAGTACTTC.

V usage is TRBV24-1 and J usage is TRBJ2-1; the match to TRBD2 covers 8 bases. After removal of 11 bases from V and 9 bases from J, the junction contained 8 bases not matched to a gene. There are 12 residues in the CDR3. Germline V gene data show CDR1 as KGHDR and CDR2 as SFDVKD. Written as DNA, the CDR3 is TGTGCCATTGCTCGGGAGGGCCTTGAGCAGTTCTTC. Translating it yields CAIAREGLEQFF.

For the CDR3, the DNA is TGTGCCAGCAGTGGGGCGGGGAGAGGGTACGAGCAGTACTTC. This translates into CASSGAGRGYEQYF. The V call is TRBV28, the J call TRBJ2-7; perhaps TRBD2 as D (6 bases). Trimming pared 5 bases from V and 4 bases from J, leaving 15 bases between. Germline V gives CDR1 MDHEN, CDR2 SYDVKM. The CDR3 length is 14 residues.

The chain couples TRBV5-4 to TRBJ1-3, with 9 bases fitting TRBD1. The CDR3 totals 17 residues. Germline CDR1 and CDR2: SGHNT and YYREEE (reference sequence). J lost 2 bases, V lost 0 bases, and 6 bases had no gene match. The CDR3: CASSLAVGTGTGNTIYF. The CDR3, as DNA: TGTGCCAGCAGCTTGGCTGTAGGGACAGGGACTGGAAACACCATATATTTT.

The gene calls are TRBV11-3 and TRBJ1-1; TRBD1 agrees at 7 bases. CDR3 length: 12 amino acids. Germline assignment: CDR1 SGHNT and CDR2 YENEEA. V lost 4 bases and J lost 11; bases outside the gene matches: 7. The CDR3 DNA sequence: TGTGCCAGCAGCTCGTCAGGGGGGTCGGCTTTCTTT. It translates to CASSSSGGSAFF.

The V and J genes are TRBV29-1 and TRBJ1-2, with 12 bases identical to TRBD1. With V trimmed by 5 bases and J by 8 bases, 6 bases remained unmatched. CDR3 length: 13 residues. CDR1 is SQVTM and CDR2 is ANQGSEA in the germline V gene. CDR3 in DNA: TGCAGCGTTTCCCAGGGACAGGGGGCAGGCTACACCTTC. Protein product: CSVSQGQGAGYTF.

This clone was seen more than once but under ten times. V is TRBV6-5 and J is TRBJ2-1; tentatively, D is TRBD2 (6 bases). The CDR3 spans 12 residues. V was clipped by 10 bases and J by 6 bases, with 13 bases between them. Germline-derived CDR1 and CDR2 are MNHEY and SVGAGI. The CDR3 DNA reads as TGTGCCACATTGGACTATAGCAATGAGCAGTTCTTC. It yields the protein CATLDYSNEQFF.

The chain joins TRBV2 to TRBJ2-5; 7 bases match TRBD1. This CDR3 spans 14 amino acids. Germline CDR1 SNHLY, CDR2 FYNNEI. After removal of 5 bases from V and 4 bases from J, the junction contained 7 bases not matched to a gene. The CDR3 nucleotides read TGTGCCAGCAGTCCAGGACAGGTCGGAGAGACCCAGTACTTC. Translation: CASSPGQVGETQYF.

This chain uses TRBV27 with TRBJ1-4; the D gene is possibly TRBD1 (6 bases). With 6 bases removed from V and 7 bases from J, the gap between germline ends came to 12 bases. The CDR3 is made up of 13 amino acids. Germline loops: CDR1 MNHEY, CDR2 SMNVEV (reference sequence). The DNA of the CDR3 is TGTGCCAGCAGCCCACAGGGAACTGAAAAACTGTTTTTT. Its translation is CASSPQGTEKLFF.

The chain recombines TRBV5-4 with TRBJ2-2, with TRBD1 identical over 8 bases. Germline-derived CDR1 and CDR2 are SGHNT and YYREEE (reference sequence). The CDR3 has 18 amino acids. V shed 4 bases and J 5 bases; nucleotides not matched to a gene: 16. The CDR3 nucleotides are TGTGCCAGCAGCCCCGGGACAGGAGGCTTCAGGGGAACCGGGGAGCTGTTTTTT. It yields the protein CASSPGTGGFRGTGELFF.

As DNA, the CDR3 is TGCGCCAGCAGCTTGACTAGCGGCACGCCCGGGGAGCTGTTTTTT. It codes for CASSLTSGTPGELFF. This sequence joins TRBV5-1 and TRBJ2-2, with 8 bases aligning to TRBD2. Germline trimming cut 1 base from V and 6 bases from J; bases unmatched to any gene: 5. The CDR3 runs 15 residues. Germline V CDR1 and CDR2: SGHRS, YFSETQ.

The chain combines TRBV9 with TRBJ2-2; possibly TRBD2 for D (6 bases). Germline V gene data show CDR1 as SGDLS and CDR2 as YYNGEE. V was pared by 2 bases and J by 6 bases, with 17 bases between. The CDR3 loop spans 16 amino acids. This CDR3 reads CASSVGGTGFPGELFF. The CDR3 bases are TGTGCCAGCAGCGTGGGCGGGACGGGGTTCCCCGGGGAGCTGTTTTTT. The full variable domain, its missing parts supplied by reference TRBV9 and TRBJ2-2, is DSGVTQTPKHLITATGQRVTLRCSPRSGDLSVYWYQQSLDQGLQFLIQYYNGEERAKGNILERFSAQQFPDLHSELNLSSLELGDSALYFCASSVGGTGFPGELFFGEGSRLTVL.

Note on this clone: The sample has other DNA sequences that encode this CDR3 too. The genes are TRBV2 and TRBJ1-2; a possible D gene is TRBD1 (6 bases). CDR3 length equals 13 residues. V dropped 4 bases and J dropped 2 bases, with 8 bases sitting between them. Germline V lookup: CDR1 SNHLY, CDR2 FYNNEI. Here the CDR3 DNA reads TGTGCCAGCAGTGTAGGACAGAACTATGGCTACACCTTC. Translated: CASSVGQNYGYTF. The full variable domain, in which reference TRBV2 and TRBJ1-2 provide the parts outside the CDR3, is EPEVTQTPSHQVTQMGQEVILRCVPISNHLYFYWYRQILGQKVEFLVSFYNNEISEKSEIFDDQFSVERPDGSNFTLKIRSTKLEDSAMYFCASSVGQNYGYTFGSGTRLTVV.

The chain has TRBV18 and TRBJ2-7; D remains ambiguous. CDR3 length equals 15 residues. V was pared by 0 bases and J by 0 bases, with 9 bases between. Per the germline V gene, CDR1 is KGHSH and CDR2 is LQKENI. The CDR3 here is CASSPPVPSSYEQYF. The CDR3 bases are TGTGCCAGCTCACCACCCGTGCCTAGCTCCTACGAGCAGTACTTC. The full variable domain, in which reference TRBV18 and TRBJ2-7 provide the parts outside the CDR3, is NAGVMQNPRHLVRRRGQEARLRCSPMKGHSHVYWYRQLPEEGLKFMVYLQKENIIDESGMPKERFSAEFPKEGPSILRIQQVVRGDSAAYFCASSPPVPSSYEQYFGPGTRLTVT.

The V gene is TRBV27, the J gene TRBJ2-1; D is perhaps TRBD2 (6 bases). V was pared by 6 bases and J by 6 bases, with 21 bases between. CDR1 and CDR2 (germline): MNHEY, SMNVEV (reference sequence). CDR3 length equals 16 residues. CDR3 nucleotides: TGTGCCAGCAGCCAAAGGGGTCAGGGAGGCTCCAATGAGCAGTTCTTC. It encodes CASSQRGQGGSNEQFF.

This chain joins TRBV2 and TRBJ1-3; maybe TRBD1 (5 bases). This CDR3 contains 15 residues. In germline, CDR1 is SNHLY, CDR2 FYNNEI. V gave up 5 bases and J gave up 0 bases, with 11 bases separating them. CDR3 sequence reads: CASSNGHNSGNTIYF. CDR3 nucleotides: TGTGCCAGCAGTAATGGACATAACTCTGGAAACACCATATATTTT.

Written as DNA, the CDR3 is TGTGCCAGCAGTTTAGACAGGGACTCTCTAGCGGGTATTACCCATGAGCAGTTCTTC. Translated, it gives CASSLDRDSLAGITHEQFF. The chain couples TRBV27 to TRBJ2-1, with D possibly TRBD2 on 8 matching bases. The CDR3 spans 19 residues. V was pared by 2 bases and J by 8 bases, with 28 bases between. Per the germline V gene, CDR1 is MNHEY and CDR2 is SMNVEV (reference sequence).

This clone occurred once. The V call is TRBV18, the J call TRBJ2-3; 10 bases match TRBD2. The length of the CDR3 is 16 residues. Losses at the gene ends were 2 bases for V and 9 bases for J; bases not matched to a gene: 11. CDR1 and CDR2 from the germline V gene are KGHSH and LQKENI. The CDR3 coding sequence is TGTGCCAGCTCACCATATGCCGTAGCGGGAGGCCCGACGCAGTATTTT. This sequence encodes CASSPYAVAGGPTQYF.

The chain is built from TRBV9 and TRBJ2-7, with D tentatively TRBD2 (6 bases). There are 13 residues in the CDR3. Germline loops: CDR1 SGDLS, CDR2 YYNGEE. Trimming removed 0 bases at V and 5 bases at J, with 9 bases between. The CDR3 sequence: CASSVGAGNEQYF. The CDR3 DNA follows: TGTGCCAGCAGCGTAGGGGCGGGGAACGAGCAGTACTTC.

The V and J genes are TRBV6-6 and TRBJ2-7; 9 positions match TRBD2. Germline V gene data show CDR1 as MNHNY and CDR2 as SVGAGI (reference sequence). V dropped 4 bases and J dropped 0; count of bases not matched to a gene: 7. The CDR3 extends over 16 amino acids. The CDR3 nucleotides are TGTGCCAGCAGTTCAACCTGGACTAGCGCCTCCTACGAGCAGTACTTC. It is translated as CASSSTWTSASYEQYF.

This clone was detected only once. The chain recombines TRBV4-2 with TRBJ1-1; D is uncertain. The V and J ends lost 0 bases and 4 bases respectively, with 6 bases between them. Germline values: CDR1 LGHNA, CDR2 YNFKEQ. The CDR3 is 13 amino acids. The DNA of the CDR3 is TGTGCCAGCAGCCAAGAGCAAGCCACTGAAGCTTTCTTT. This sequence encodes CASSQEQATEAFF.

The rearrangement uses TRBV6-5 and TRBJ1-2; 10 nucleotides line up with TRBD1. The CDR3 has 15 amino acids. Looked up from germline, CDR1 is MNHEY and CDR2 is SVGAGI. The J segment lost 3 bases and the V segment lost 7 bases, leaving 8 bases of the junction unmatched. The CDR3 loop is CASNPGQGVYYGYTF. The CDR3 DNA sequence: TGTGCCAGCAATCCAGGACAGGGGGTCTACTATGGCTACACCTTC.

The chain combines TRBV27 with TRBJ2-3, with 8 bases fitting TRBD2. With V trimmed by 7 bases and J by 2 bases, 11 bases remained unmatched. CDR1 and CDR2 (germline): MNHEY, SMNVEV (reference sequence). The CDR3 sequence is 16 residues long. The CDR3, as DNA: TGTGCCAGCACTAAGAGCGGGAGACGCGTCACAGATACGCAGTATTTT. Its protein product is CASTKSGRRVTDTQYF.

The chain employs TRBV27 and TRBJ1-5, with no clear D. Trimming removed 2 bases at V and 4 bases at J, with 6 bases between. Germline V gives CDR1 MNHEY, CDR2 SMNVEV (reference sequence). The CDR3 extends over 13 amino acids. The CDR3 sequence: CASSLRGNQPQHF. The CDR3 DNA follows: TGTGCCAGCAGTTTAAGAGGGAATCAGCCCCAGCATTTT.

The chain employs TRBV19 and TRBJ1-4, with 9 bases aligning to TRBD1. V gave up 3 bases and J gave up 8 bases; unmatched junction bases: 10. Germline CDR1 reads LNHDA; CDR2 reads SQIVND (reference sequence). CDR3 length: 16 amino acids. CDR3 nucleotide sequence: TGTGCCAGTAGTATCGGCGGGACAGGGCTTACGGAAAAACTGTTTTTT. This translates into CASSIGGTGLTEKLFF.

The chain has TRBV6-2 or TRBV6-3 and TRBJ2-7; D gene unclear. V dropped 2 bases and J dropped 0 bases, with 11 bases sitting between them. The CDR3 extends over 15 amino acids. Germline lookup yields CDR1 MNHEY and CDR2 SVGEGT. CDR3 region: CASSYGPRSSYEQYF. The CDR3 region has the DNA TGTGCCAGCAGTTACGGCCCGCGGAGCTCCTACGAGCAGTACTTC.

J is TRBJ1-1 and V is TRBV9; D may be TRBD1 (6 bases). The V end was cut by 0 bases, the J end by 0 bases, with 6 bases between. CDR3 length: 14 residues. The germline CDR1 and CDR2 sequences are SGDLS and YYNGEE. The DNA for the CDR3 is TGTGCCAGCAGCGTAGGGACAGTGAACACTGAAGCTTTCTTT. Translated, it gives CASSVGTVNTEAFF.